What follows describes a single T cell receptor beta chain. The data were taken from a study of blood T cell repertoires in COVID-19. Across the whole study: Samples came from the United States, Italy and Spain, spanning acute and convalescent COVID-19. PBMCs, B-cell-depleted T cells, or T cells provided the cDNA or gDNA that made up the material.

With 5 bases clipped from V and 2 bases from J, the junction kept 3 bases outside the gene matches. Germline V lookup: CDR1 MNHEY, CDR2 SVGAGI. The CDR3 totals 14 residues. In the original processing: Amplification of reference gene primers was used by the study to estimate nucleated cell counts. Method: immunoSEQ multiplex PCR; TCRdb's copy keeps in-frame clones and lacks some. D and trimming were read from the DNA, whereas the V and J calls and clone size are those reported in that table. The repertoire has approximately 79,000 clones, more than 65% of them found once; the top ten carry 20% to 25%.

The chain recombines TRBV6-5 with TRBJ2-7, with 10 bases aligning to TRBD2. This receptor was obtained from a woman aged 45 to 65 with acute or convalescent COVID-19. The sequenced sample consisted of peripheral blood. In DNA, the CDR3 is TGTGCCAGCAGTCTAGCGGGAGATCCCTACGAGCAGTACTTC. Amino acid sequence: CASSLAGDPYEQYF.